What follows are 26 T cell receptor beta chains derived from one specimen sequenced in a study of blood T cell repertoires in COVID-19. Profiling relied on immunoSEQ multiplex PCR, and the TCRdb table lists in-frame clones only, not all of them. There are about 12,000 clones in the sample; more than 65% occur only once, and 10% lies in the top ten. The sequenced sample was peripheral blood. Receptors were obtained from a man in his 60s with COVID-19, enrolled during active disease.

The DNA of the CDR3 is TGTGCCAGCAGTGCGGGGTACTCTGGAAACACCATATATTTT. Its protein is CASSAGYSGNTIYF. The chain is built from TRBV2 and TRBJ1-3; D is unclear. Between the trimmed V and J ends, which lost 4 bases and 0 bases, there was a span of 7 bases. CDR1 is SNHLY, CDR2 FYNNEI, per germline. The CDR3 runs to 14 residues.

The chain is built from TRBV27 and TRBJ2-3, with TRBD1 as a possible D gene (6 bases). This CDR3 region has 14 residues. The V gene lost 6 bases and the J gene lost 1 base, with 11 bases spanning the gap. Germline V gene data show CDR1 as MNHEY and CDR2 as SMNVEV (reference sequence). CDR3 protein: CASRTRTGTDTQYF. Written as DNA, the CDR3 is TGTGCCAGCAGGACAAGGACAGGCACAGATACGCAGTATTTT.

The genes are TRBV5-1 and TRBJ2-1; 16 nucleotides match TRBD2. With V trimmed by 5 bases and J by 8 bases, 7 bases remained unmatched. The V gene's germline CDR1 is SGHRS and CDR2 YFSETQ. The length of the CDR3 is 16 residues. This CDR3 is CASRTPGTSGGDEQFF. In DNA form, the CDR3 reads TGCGCCAGCAGGACTCCCGGGACTAGCGGGGGGGATGAGCAGTTCTTC.

The chain links TRBV7-9 to TRBJ2-1; TRBD2 agrees at 8 bases. Germline V lookup: CDR1 SEHNR, CDR2 FQNEAQ (reference sequence). This CDR3 spans 15 amino acids. The junction had 6 bases not matched to a gene; V was cut back by 7 bases and J by 1 base. Here the CDR3 reads CASTRREGSYNEQFF. DNA of the CDR3: TGTGCCAGCACCCGACGGGAGGGGTCCTACAATGAGCAGTTCTTC.

This chain links TRBV5-6 with TRBJ2-7, with D maybe TRBD1 (6 bases). CDR3 length: 14 residues. Trimming removed 4 bases from V and 2 bases from J, with 13 bases in between. Germline CDR1 and CDR2: SGHDT and YYEEEE. For the CDR3, the DNA is TGTGCCAGCAGCGTAAAGGACAGAGCCTACGAGCAGTACGTC. This gives the protein CASSVKDRAYEQYV.

The V and J genes are TRBV27 and TRBJ1-5; maybe TRBD1 (5 bases). With 3 bases removed from V and 6 bases from J, the gap between germline ends came to 9 bases. The CDR3 has 13 amino acids. In germline, CDR1 is MNHEY, CDR2 SMNVEV (reference sequence). The CDR3 is CASSLGGAQPQHF. The CDR3 nucleotides are TGTGCCAGCAGTTTGGGGGGAGCTCAGCCCCAGCATTTT.

The genes are TRBV29-1 and TRBJ2-5, with a weak D call TRBD1 (6 bases). This CDR3 contains 12 residues. Trimming took off 7 bases at V and 8 bases at J, with 17 bases between the two ends. In germline, CDR1 is SQVTM, CDR2 ANQGSEA. CDR3 amino acids: CSGDDRSETQYF. CDR3 nucleotide sequence: TGCAGCGGCGACGACAGGTCGGAAACCCAGTACTTC.

This clone appeared a few times. This rearrangement joins TRBV7-4 to TRBJ1-6, with D uncertain. The germline CDR1 and CDR2 sequences are SGHVT and SQSDAQ. The germline V and J ends were trimmed by 4 bases and 5 bases, with 24 bases remaining between them. The CDR3 spans 19 residues. The DNA for the CDR3 is TGTGCCAGCAGCTCCCCCGGCCGTGGGAGGCAGCTACATAATTCACCCCTCCACTTT. Encoded protein: CASSSPGRGRQLHNSPLHF.

The chain couples TRBV2 to TRBJ2-6; 9 bases align to TRBD1. The germline V gene encodes CDR1 SNHLY and CDR2 FYNNEI. This CDR3 is built from 19 residues. Trimming removed 6 bases from V and 0 bases from J; junction bases left unmatched: 12. CDR3 in DNA: TGTGCCAGCAGGGGACAGGGTGTAGGCTTTTACTCTGGGGCCAACGTCCTGACTTTC. Amino acid sequence: CASRGQGVGFYSGANVLTF.

The chain carries TRBV2 and TRBJ1-5; tentative D call: TRBD1 (5 bases). From germline, CDR1 is SNHLY and CDR2 FYNNEI. The ends were cut back, 6 bases at V and 0 bases at J, with 12 bases in the middle. The length of the CDR3 is 15 residues. The CDR3 sequence is CASSLDGGSNQPQHF. CDR3 DNA: TGTGCCAGCAGCCTCGACGGGGGTAGCAATCAGCCCCAGCATTTT. The variable domain in full, with the rest retrieved from reference TRBV2 and TRBJ1-5, is EPEVTQTPSHQVTQMGQEVILRCVPISNHLYFYWYRQILGQKVEFLVSFYNNEISEKSEIFDDQFSVERPDGSNFTLKIRSTKLEDSAMYFCASSLDGGSNQPQHFGDGTRLSIL.

In its sample, this clone is large. The rearrangement links TRBV30 to TRBJ1-6, with 10 nucleotides matching TRBD1. CDR1 is GTSNPN, CDR2 SVGIG, per germline (reference sequence). The CDR3 is made up of 18 amino acids. Trimming removed 2 bases from V and 0 bases from J; junction bases left unmatched: 7. The chain's CDR3 is CAWSRGQGHSSYNSPLHF. CDR3 nucleotides: TGTGCCTGGAGTCGGGGACAGGGGCACAGCTCCTATAATTCACCCCTCCACTTT.

The chain combines TRBV5-1 with TRBJ1-1; 7 bases are a match to TRBD1. The CDR3 covers 14 residues. Trimming cost V 0 bases and J 11 bases; bases outside gene matches: 10. Per the germline V gene, CDR1 is SGHRS and CDR2 is YFSETQ. The CDR3 here is CASSLEGTDQWAFF. The CDR3, as DNA: TGCGCCAGCAGCTTGGAGGGGACAGACCAGTGGGCTTTCTTT.

The rearrangement joins TRBV5-1 to TRBJ2-5; D possibly corresponds to TRBD1 (6 bases). Trimming shortened V by 2 bases and J by 5 bases, and 13 bases separated the two germline ends. Germline V lookup: CDR1 SGHRS, CDR2 YFSETQ. The CDR3 has 14 residues. The CDR3 protein is CASSFGNRGETQYF. The CDR3 coding sequence is TGCGCCAGCAGCTTCGGAAATAGGGGGGAGACCCAGTACTTC. The full variable domain, rest sourced from reference TRBV5-1 and TRBJ2-5, is KAGVTQTPRYLIKTRGQQVTLSCSPISGHRSVSWYQQTPGQGLQFLFEYFSETQRNKGNFPGRFSGRQFSNSRSEMNVSTLELGDSALYLCASSFGNRGETQYFGPGTRLLVL.

The chain employs TRBV29-1 and TRBJ2-1; tentatively, D is TRBD1 (7 bases). The V gene lost 6 bases and the J gene lost 2 bases, with 20 bases spanning the gap. The CDR3 loop spans 16 amino acids. CDR1 is SQVTM and CDR2 is ANQGSEA in the germline V gene. The CDR3 loop is CSVEGARGVPYNEQFF. The CDR3 bases are TGCAGCGTGGAGGGGGCTCGAGGAGTCCCCTACAATGAGCAGTTCTTC.

The rearrangement joins TRBV18 to TRBJ2-7; 10 bases fit TRBD1. V dropped 2 bases and J dropped 2; count of bases not matched to a gene: 3. CDR1 is KGHSH, CDR2 LQKENI, per germline. This CDR3 spans 15 amino acids. CDR3 nucleotide sequence: TGTGCCAGCTCACCAGGACAGGGGGAAACCTACGAGCAGTACTTC. Translated, it gives CASSPGQGETYEQYF.

This clone was counted only a few times. This chain links TRBV9 with TRBJ1-4, with TRBD1 matching over 7 bases. The trim removed 0 bases at V and 6 bases at J, leaving 5 bases unmatched. The germline CDR1 and CDR2 sequences are SGDLS and YYNGEE. The CDR3 is made up of 15 amino acids. The CDR3 region has the DNA TGTGCCAGCAGCGTAGGGACAGGCCCTGATGAAAAACTGTTTTTT. The encoded protein is CASSVGTGPDEKLFF.

The chain joins TRBV2 to TRBJ1-1; unclear D gene. In germline, CDR1 is SNHLY, CDR2 FYNNEI. The CDR3 covers 14 residues. With 6 bases removed from V and 2 bases from J, the gap between germline ends came to 13 bases. CDR3 nucleotides: TGTGCCAGCAGGGTGGAAGGAGGTAACACTGAAGCTTTCTTT. Residues: CASRVEGGNTEAFF. Combining the CDR3 with reference TRBV2 and TRBJ1-1 gives the whole variable domain EPEVTQTPSHQVTQMGQEVILRCVPISNHLYFYWYRQILGQKVEFLVSFYNNEISEKSEIFDDQFSVERPDGSNFTLKIRSTKLEDSAMYFCASRVEGGNTEAFFGQGTRLTVV.

V is TRBV11-1 and J is TRBJ1-6; TRBD1 matches 7 bases. V shed 5 bases and J 5 bases; nucleotides not matched to a gene: 3. CDR1 and CDR2 (germline): SGHAT, FQDESV (reference sequence). The CDR3 extends over 14 amino acids. CDR3 protein: CASSRTGNNSPLHF. For the CDR3, the DNA is TGTGCCAGCAGCCGGACAGGAAATAATTCACCCCTCCACTTT.

This clone occurred a few times. The CDR3 DNA reads as TGTGCCAGCAGTCCTGGAGGGACCGAATCGGGATACGAGCAGTACGTC. This translates into CASSPGGTESGYEQYV. This chain uses TRBV28 with TRBJ2-7, with D possibly matching TRBD2 (6 bases). V gave up 5 bases and J gave up 4 bases, with 21 bases separating them. Germline V CDR1 and CDR2: MDHEN, SYDVKM. This CDR3 has 16 residues.

For the CDR3, the DNA is TGTGCCAGCAGCCATGGCGGGTTCTCTGGGGCCAACGTCCTGACTTTC. This encodes CASSHGGFSGANVLTF. V is TRBV3-1 (or the pseudogene TRBV3-2) and J is TRBJ2-6, with a weak D call TRBD2 (5 bases). V dropped 3 bases and J dropped 0 bases, with 9 bases sitting between them. This CDR3 has 16 amino acids. Germline values: CDR1 LGHDT, CDR2 YNNKEL (reference sequence).

The rearrangement uses TRBV5-1 and TRBJ1-5; 7 bases line up with TRBD1. J gave up 0 bases and V 0 bases, and 0 bases lay outside the gene matches. CDR1 is SGHRS, CDR2 YFSETQ, per germline. The CDR3 runs 15 residues. The CDR3 reads CASSLAGGSNQPQHF. CDR3 DNA sequence: TGCGCCAGCAGCTTGGCAGGGGGTAGCAATCAGCCCCAGCATTTT.

This chain connects TRBV21-1 to TRBJ2-7; the listed D gene, TRBD1, was not tested against the DNA. TRBV21-1 is marked as a pseudogene. The CDR3 has 15 residues. The CDR3 region is CASSNPGNRAYEQYV. CDR3 DNA: TGTGCCAGCAGCAACCCCGGAAACAGAGCCTACGAGCAGTACGTC.

The chain joins TRBV19 to TRBJ1-1, with D uncertain. The CDR3 loop spans 15 amino acids. The V gene's germline CDR1 is LNHDA and CDR2 SQIVND (reference sequence). Trimming took off 0 bases at V and 2 bases at J, with 10 bases between the two ends. CDR3 bases: TGTGCCAGTAGTATAGAAAGAGGCCGTAACACTGAAGCTTTCTTT. This sequence encodes CASSIERGRNTEAFF.

This chain uses TRBV4-3 with TRBJ1-3, with D uncertain. Germline values: CDR1 LGHNA, CDR2 YSLEER. The V and J ends lost 3 bases and 0 bases respectively, with 9 bases between them. This CDR3 spans 15 amino acids. The DNA of the CDR3 is TGCGCCAGCAGCCATGACACTCACTCTGGAAACACCATATATTTT. It specifies CASSHDTHSGNTIYF.

The chain couples TRBV7-2 to TRBJ2-5; TRBD2 is a possible D gene (5 bases). The germline V and J ends were trimmed by 3 bases and 4 bases, with 15 bases remaining between them. The CDR3 is made up of 15 amino acids. Looked up from germline, CDR1 is SGHTA and CDR2 is FQGNSA. The CDR3 reads CASSLRAMRRETQYF. The CDR3 nucleotides are TGTGCCAGCAGCTTGAGGGCAATGAGGAGAGAGACCCAGTACTTC.

The rearrangement uses TRBV24-1 and TRBJ2-5; D perhaps matches TRBD1 (6 bases). There are 15 residues in the CDR3. Trimming took 4 bases from V and 4 from J, leaving 15 bases between them. In germline, CDR1 is KGHDR, CDR2 SFDVKD. The CDR3 sequence is CATSDPMGAAETQYF. The CDR3 DNA sequence: TGTGCCACCAGTGACCCCATGGGGGCTGCAGAGACCCAGTACTTC.